The 23 T cell receptor beta chains below all came from one sample that was sequenced in a study of breast tumors, draining lymph nodes, adjacent tissues (dated by TCRdb to 2016 to 2018). Libraries came from multiplex PCR. The listed sequencing device is Illumina HiSeq 2000. TCRdb reran the public reads through fastp at Q25 and MiXCR, keeping productive beta chains. Entries are consolidated by CDR3 protein sequence, retaining the most common genes and DNA. The sample records around 140,000 distinct CDR3 sequences, more than 20% of which are singletons. The top ten hold around 2.6% of the sample. The lymph node samples were taken from the axillary draining lymph nodes of breast cancer patients. Sample: axillary lymph node tissue. The receptors were gathered from a female donor with breast cancer. Some clones in this sample may be carry-over from other donors' samples.

This clonotype was recorded many times. The V gene is TRBV4-3, the J gene TRBJ2-1, with D hard to call. The CDR3 covers 17 residues. Germline loops: CDR1 LGHNA, CDR2 YSLEER. With 0 bases removed from V and 0 bases from J, the gap between germline ends came to 12 bases. In DNA, the CDR3 is TGCGCCAGCAGCCAAGATCCCGGCCTGAGCTCCTACAATGAGCAGTTCTTC. Translation gives CASSQDPGLSSYNEQFF.

Many counts were recorded for this clonotype. V usage is TRBV19 and J usage is TRBJ2-1; 15 bases map to TRBD2. From germline, CDR1 is LNHDA and CDR2 SQIVND (reference sequence). Unmatched junction bases numbered 11, after V lost 7 bases and J lost 7 bases. The CDR3 extends over 17 amino acids. In DNA, the CDR3 is TGTGCCAGTACCGGGACTAGCGGGAGGTCCCTGAGGAATGAGCAGTTCTTC. Translated, it gives CASTGTSGRSLRNEQFF.

This clonotype was found once. Possible read error: a much larger clone is one base away. This chain connects TRBV3-1 to TRBJ2-3, with a possible D match to TRBD2 (6 bases). The CDR3 extends over 18 amino acids. Trimming took off 1 base at V and 2 bases at J, with 19 bases between the two ends. Germline V gene data show CDR1 as LGHDT and CDR2 as YNNKEL (reference sequence). The CDR3 DNA reads TGTGCCAGCAGCCAAGGGGGAATGGCGGGGAGTAACACAGATACGCAGTATTTT. It is translated as CASSQGGMAGSNTDTQYF.

This clonotype was counted at least ten times. This sequence joins TRBV10-1 and TRBJ2-7; D is possibly TRBD1 (5 bases). The CDR3 is made up of 13 amino acids. Trimming cost V 3 bases and J 3 bases, with 9 bases left between them. Germline loops: CDR1 WNHNN, CDR2 SYGVQD (reference sequence). CDR3 DNA: TGCGCCAGCAGTGACCAGGGTCTCTACGAGCAGTACTTC. It is translated as CASSDQGLYEQYF.

In the case of this clonotype: As the CDR3 is not closed by the conserved phenylalanine or tryptophan, this likely results from a read error. J is TRBJ2-3 and V is TRBV7-2; perhaps D is TRBD1 or TRBD2 (5 bases each). The germline gives CDR1 SGHTA, CDR2 FQGNSA. This CDR3 has 14 amino acids. Trimming removed 5 bases at V and 2 bases at J, with 11 bases between. CDR3: CASSPTGLTDTQYS. CDR3 DNA: TGTGCCAGCAGCCCTACGGGGCTCACAGATACGCAGTATTCT.

This clonotype has a count of ten or more. The V and J genes are TRBV20-1 and TRBJ2-1; 13 bases map to TRBD2. Germline CDR1 is DFQATT and CDR2 is SNEGSKA (reference sequence). CDR3 length: 15 residues. The J segment lost 9 bases and the V segment lost 3 bases, leaving 8 bases of the junction unmatched. CDR3 protein: CSASYGTSGTGEQFF. CDR3 DNA sequence: TGCAGTGCTAGCTACGGGACTAGCGGGACCGGTGAGCAGTTCTTC.

This clonotype was recorded many times. This rearrangement joins TRBV4-3 to TRBJ1-2, with D unclear. This CDR3 region has 15 residues. V was trimmed by 0 bases and J by 0 bases, leaving 8 bases between them. CDR1 is LGHNA and CDR2 is YSLEER in the germline V gene. Here the CDR3 DNA reads TGCGCCAGCAGCCAAGATCCGCAGGCTAACTATGGCTACACCTTC. As protein: CASSQDPQANYGYTF.

This clonotype was observed at least ten times. The chain carries TRBV19 and TRBJ2-7; D might be TRBD2 (6 bases). The CDR3 extends over 13 amino acids. Between the trimmed V and J ends, which lost 11 bases and 4 bases, there was a span of 18 bases. The germline gives CDR1 LNHDA, CDR2 SQIVND (reference sequence). The CDR3 spells CAELRRVSYEQYF. CDR3 coding DNA: TGTGCCGAGCTACGGAGGGTCTCTTACGAGCAGTACTTC. The full variable domain, completed using reference TRBV19 and TRBJ2-7, is DGGITQSPKYLFRKEGQNVTLSCEQNLNHDAMYWYRQDPGQGLRLIYYSQIVNDFQKGDIAEGYSVSREKKESFPLTVTSAQKNPTAFYLCAELRRVSYEQYFGPGTRLTVT.

This clonotype was counted many times. V and J are TRBV20-1 and TRBJ2-7, with D hard to call. Trimming stripped 1 base from V and 5 bases from J, with 12 bases between. The germline gives CDR1 DFQATT, CDR2 SNEGSKA (reference sequence). CDR3 size: 13 residues. CDR3 residues: CSARVGSIDEQYF. The DNA for the CDR3 is TGCAGTGCTAGAGTTGGGTCAATCGACGAGCAGTACTTC.

In regard to this clonotype: A much larger clone sits a single nucleotide away, making a read error possible. V gene TRBV7-2 combines with J gene TRBJ2-5, with 8 bases matching TRBD2. Per germline, CDR1 SGHTA and CDR2 FQGNSA. The CDR3 has 15 amino acids. CDR3 DNA sequence: TGTGCCGGCAGCACGGCCGGACTAGCAGGGGAGACCCAGTACTTC. This gives the protein CAGSTAGLAGETQYF. The whole variable domain, filled in from reference TRBV7-2 and TRBJ2-5, reads GAGVSQSPSNKVTEKGKDVELRCDPISGHTALYWYRQSLGQGLEFLIYFQGNSAPDKSGLPSDRFSAERTGGSVSTLTIQRTQQEDSAVYLCAGSTAGLAGETQYFGPGTRLLVL.

On this clonotype: A read error is possible here, since a much larger clone lies one base away. The genes are TRBV27 and TRBJ2-7; the match to TRBD1 covers 8 bases. Germline values: CDR1 MNHEY, CDR2 SMNVEV (reference sequence). CDR3 length: 15 residues. CDR3 amino acids: CAGSLTGASSYEQYF. CDR3 DNA sequence: TGTGCCGGCAGTTTGACAGGGGCATCTTCGTACGAGCAGTACTTC.

This clonotype was counted at least ten times. This chain uses TRBV4-3 with TRBJ2-3; 10 bases match TRBD2. The germline V gene encodes CDR1 LGHNA and CDR2 YSLEER. With 0 bases clipped from V and 5 bases from J, the junction kept 2 bases outside the gene matches. The CDR3 consists of 15 residues. The CDR3 protein is CASSQDRLAGDTQYF. CDR3 sequence (DNA): TGCGCCAGCAGCCAAGATCGACTAGCGGGAGATACGCAGTATTTT.

There are a few counts of this clonotype. One base away lies a much larger clone, so this may be a sequencing read error. Because the CDR3 is missing its conserved closing phenylalanine or tryptophan, this is likely a read error. This chain links TRBV4-1 with TRBJ2-7; 7 bases line up with TRBD2. The CDR3 loop spans 13 amino acids. Germline V gives CDR1 MGHRA, CDR2 YSYEKL. The ends lost 4 bases at V and 6 bases at J; junction bases unmatched: 6. CDR3 nucleotide sequence: TGCGCCAGCAGCCCCCGGGGAGGGACCGAGCAGTACTCC. It is translated as CASSPRGGTEQYS.

The rearrangement links TRBV5-1 to TRBJ2-5, with TRBD1 matching 9 bases. CDR3 length: 16 amino acids. V lost 2 bases to trimming and J lost 4 bases; unmatched junction nucleotides: 9. Germline V gene lookup returns CDR1 SGHRS and CDR2 YFSETQ. The DNA for the CDR3 is TGCGCCAGCAGCTTAACCGGGACAGGGAAGGCAGAGACCCAGTACTTC. Translating gives CASSLTGTGKAETQYF.

With respect to this clonotype: One end of the junction is discordant with germline, which a read error may explain. The chain combines TRBV3-1 with TRBJ2-1; 9 nucleotides line up with TRBD2. Per the germline V gene, CDR1 is LGHDT and CDR2 is YNNKEL (reference sequence). The CDR3 runs 14 residues. The CDR3 region has the DNA TGTGCCGGCAGCCAGATTAGCGGGAGTTATGAGCAGTTCTTC. Translation gives CAGSQISGSYEQFF.

Comment on this clonotype: This sequence may be a read error, since a much larger clone differs from it by one base. This CDR3 is missing its conserved last phenylalanine or tryptophan, likely due to a read error. The chain carries TRBV12-3 or TRBV12-4 and TRBJ2-1; 8 bases are a match to TRBD1. J gave up 0 bases and V 6 bases, and 4 bases lay outside the gene matches. The CDR3 runs 15 residues. This CDR3 is CASSRDRSSYNEQFL. As DNA, the CDR3 is TGTGCCAGCAGCCGGGACAGGAGCTCCTACAATGAGCAGTTCTTA.

A single count supports this clonotype. This may be a read error, as it is one base from a much larger clone. This rearrangement joins TRBV6-2 or TRBV6-3 to TRBJ2-7; D might be TRBD1 (6 bases). The germline V gene has CDR1 MNHEY and CDR2 SVGEGT. The CDR3 is 13 amino acids. The CDR3 reads CASRTTGLYVQYF. As DNA, the CDR3 is TGTGCCAGCAGAACGACAGGACTCTACGTGCAGTACTTC.

This chain links TRBV19 with TRBJ2-6; 7 nucleotides agree with TRBD1. CDR1 LNHDA and CDR2 SQIVND come from the germline V gene (reference sequence). The CDR3 has 15 residues. The J segment lost 2 bases and the V segment lost 7 bases, leaving 5 bases of the junction unmatched. The CDR3 DNA reads as TGTGCCAGTAATGACAGGGCAACTGGGGCCAACGTCCTGACTTTC. Its protein is CASNDRATGANVLTF.

About this clonotype: The junction departs from the called germline gene at one end, perhaps through a read error. The chain links TRBV19 to TRBJ2-5, with 11 bases matching TRBD2. The CDR3 totals 15 residues. Germline values: CDR1 LNHDA, CDR2 SQIVND (reference sequence). Written as DNA, the CDR3 is TGTGTCAGTAGTATACTAGCGGGAGAGGTAAAGACCCAGTACTTC. Translating it yields CVSSILAGEVKTQYF.

Remarks on this clonotype: Sequence at one end of the junction differs from germline and may be a read error. This chain uses TRBV5-4 with TRBJ1-2, with no clear D. Germline CDR1 reads SGHNT; CDR2 reads YYREEE (reference sequence). CDR3 length: 13 residues. CDR3 protein: CASSLEKTYSYTF. Here the CDR3 DNA reads TGTGCCAGCAGCTTGGAGAAGACCTATAGCTACACCTTC.

The chain joins TRBV28 to TRBJ2-7; TRBD1 aligns across 9 bases. The CDR3 loop spans 14 amino acids. V dropped 2 bases and J dropped 5; count of bases not matched to a gene: 4. The V gene's germline CDR1 is MDHEN and CDR2 SYDVKM. CDR3: CASSLHRGLNEQYF. The DNA of the CDR3 is TGTGCCAGCAGTTTACACAGGGGGCTGAACGAGCAGTACTTC.

The sample holds many counts of this clonotype. In DNA, the CDR3 is TGTGCCAGCAGCCCCACCCTAAGGGGGAATGGCTACACCTTC. This gives the protein CASSPTLRGNGYTF. The chain combines TRBV5-5 with TRBJ1-2, with a weak D call TRBD1 (6 bases). There are 14 residues in the CDR3. CDR1 is SGHKS and CDR2 is YYEKEE in the germline V gene (reference sequence). Trimming left V 4 bases short and J 6 bases short, with 16 bases between.

This clonotype was observed a few times. This may come from a read error, since a much larger clone is one base off. The rearrangement uses TRBV7-9 and TRBJ2-3; 9 nucleotides match TRBD2. The CDR3 contains 17 residues. Germline-derived CDR1 and CDR2 are SEHNR and FQNEAQ (reference sequence). Trimming at V came to 6 bases and at J to 1 base, leaving 11 bases not matched to a gene. CDR3 nucleotides: TGTGCCAGCAGTGAGGCCCCCCGACTAGCGGGCACAGATACGCAGTATTTT. Protein: CASSEAPRLAGTDTQYF.